This TCR beta chain was found in a study of regulatory T cells in long-lasting Graves disease. Findings of the study overall: Persistent patients had more shared public clonotypes (roughly 2,500) than new patients (roughly 940). Accuracy may have suffered from the small sample size. When disease was persistent, TRBV28, TRBJ1-2 and TRBJ2-5 were the favored segments.

The TCR beta library used iRepertoire HTBI primers with Arm-PCR amplification of CDR3. TCRdb reanalysed the multiplex PCR reads using MiXCR and keeps one entry per CDR3 protein. The table shows about 200,000 distinct CDR3 sequences, with approximately 20% occurring only once. In this sample, this clonotype turned up many times. Antigen: not known. The CDR3 consists of 14 residues. The germline V gene encodes CDR1 SGDLS and CDR2 YYNGEE. Trimming cost V 0 bases and J 3 bases, with 9 bases left between them. As for time point: newly diagnosed GD, antithyroid drugs for less than 3 months. Scientists built the TCR library using RNA that was extracted from PBMCs.

The V and J genes are TRBV9 and TRBJ1-2, with D unresolved. The material was peripheral blood mononuclear cells (PBMCs), obtained at new diagnosis, from a patient treated with antithyroid drugs. The receptor's source is a female donor with Graves disease. The CDR3 spells CASSVAAGDYGYTF. DNA of the CDR3: TGTGCCAGCAGCGTAGCAGCAGGCGACTATGGCTACACCTTC. Full variable domain (remainder filled in from reference TRBV9 and TRBJ1-2): DSGVTQTPKHLITATGQRVTLRCSPRSGDLSVYWYQQSLDQGLQFLIQYYNGEERAKGNILERFSAQQFPDLHSELNLSSLELGDSALYFCASSVAAGDYGYTFGSGTRLTVV.